This T cell receptor (beta chain) originates from a study of early T cells in non-severe SARS-CoV-2 infection. Whole-study context: Sequencing used unsorted whole-blood bulk RNA, so chains lack pairing.

Remarks on this clonotype: Antigen specificity is unknown.

Unique molecular identifiers were attached to individual cDNA molecules. TCRdb fed the 5' RACE reads into MiXCR, producing one record per CDR3 protein. The sample holds 45,000 to 60,000 distinct CDR3 sequences, under 9% seen once. Overall study findings and caveats: The study's VDJdb matching favored anti-spike CD8 responses and missed private and CD4 specificities.

CDR1 is LNHDA and CDR2 is SQIVND in the germline V gene (reference sequence). The CDR3 is 12 residues long. With 0 bases removed from V and 7 bases from J, the gap between germline ends came to 6 bases. Material: whole blood, obtained at baseline. The sequence was collected from an adult who was a healthcare worker with PCR-confirmed SARS-CoV-2 infection or an uninfected control (not recorded which). The gene calls are TRBV19 and TRBJ1-2; D gene ambiguous. Written as DNA, the CDR3 is TGTGCCAGTAGTATAGATTTGGGTGGCTACACCTTC. It yields the protein CASSIDLGGYTF.